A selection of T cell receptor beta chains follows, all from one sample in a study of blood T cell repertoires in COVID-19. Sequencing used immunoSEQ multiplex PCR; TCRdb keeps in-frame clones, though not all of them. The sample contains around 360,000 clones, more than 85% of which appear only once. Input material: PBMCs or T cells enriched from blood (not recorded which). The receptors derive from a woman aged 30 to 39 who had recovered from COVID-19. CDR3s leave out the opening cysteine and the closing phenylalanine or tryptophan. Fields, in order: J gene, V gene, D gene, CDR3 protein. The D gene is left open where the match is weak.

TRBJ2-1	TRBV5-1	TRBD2	ASSSEGLALYNEQF
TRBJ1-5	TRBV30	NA	AWATDSNQPQH
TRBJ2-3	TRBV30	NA	AWSASRTDTQY
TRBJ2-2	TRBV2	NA	ASSDRAGHTGELF
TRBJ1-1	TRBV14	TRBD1	ASSRTGGTEAF
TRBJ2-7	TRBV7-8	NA	ASSLRGGNPFGEQY
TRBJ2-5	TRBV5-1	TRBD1	ASSFGQGQETQY
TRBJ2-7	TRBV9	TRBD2	ASSVSAGGHEQY
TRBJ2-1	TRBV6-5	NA	ASRSLYDNEQF
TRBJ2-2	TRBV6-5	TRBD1	ASSTTGGVIGELF
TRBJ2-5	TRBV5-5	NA	ASSLGAGLQTQY
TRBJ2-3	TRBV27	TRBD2	ASTSSGRSASTDTQY
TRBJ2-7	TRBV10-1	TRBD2	ASSEGQLAFGEQY
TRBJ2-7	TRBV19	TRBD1	ASNQPGQGFYEQY
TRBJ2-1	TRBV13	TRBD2	ASSLGSSGRNEQF
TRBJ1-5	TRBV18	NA	ASSARDNNQPQH
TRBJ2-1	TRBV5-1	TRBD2	ASSLALADYNEQF
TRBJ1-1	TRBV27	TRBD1	ASSLSWDSNTEAF
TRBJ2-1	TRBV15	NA	ATRVLVSSYNEQF
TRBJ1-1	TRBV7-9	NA	ASSLGSGTEAF
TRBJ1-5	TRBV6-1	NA	ASSELAVPQH
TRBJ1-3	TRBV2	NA	ASTPRRVSGNTIY
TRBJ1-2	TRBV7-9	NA	ASSSPSRDYGGYT
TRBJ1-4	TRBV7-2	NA	ASSATGNEKLF
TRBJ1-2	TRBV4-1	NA	ASSQEGVGYGYT
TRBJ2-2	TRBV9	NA	ASSVSSRGQYTGELF
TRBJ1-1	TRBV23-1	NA	ASSQSDTMNTEAF
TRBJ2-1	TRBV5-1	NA	ASSSSERYEQF
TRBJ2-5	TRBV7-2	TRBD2	ASSFSGSQETQY
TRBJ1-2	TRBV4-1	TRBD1	ASSPRGTGFYGYT
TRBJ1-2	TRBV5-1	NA	ASSLEQVGYT
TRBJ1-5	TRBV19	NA	ASSPGGDKRQPQH
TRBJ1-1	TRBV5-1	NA	ASSLEAAGNTEAF
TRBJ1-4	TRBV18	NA	ASSPNPGRVKGNEKLF
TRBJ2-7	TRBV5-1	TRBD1	ASSLQGQGAEQY
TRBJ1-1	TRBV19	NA	ASSINPGGRITEAF
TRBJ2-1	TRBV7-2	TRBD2	ASSLEGTSGRFNNEQF
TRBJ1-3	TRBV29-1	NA	SVLSNTIY
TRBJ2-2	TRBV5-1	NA	ASSLDRVPDTGELF
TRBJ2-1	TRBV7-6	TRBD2	ASNSGGAFNEQF
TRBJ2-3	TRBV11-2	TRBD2	ASSRIMREAATQY
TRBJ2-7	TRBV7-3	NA	ASGLSGGSAEQY
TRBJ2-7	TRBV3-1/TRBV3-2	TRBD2	ASSHHWRGDSYEQY
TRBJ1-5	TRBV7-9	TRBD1	ASSHGQGSILPQH
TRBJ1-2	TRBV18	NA	ASSRGMDYGYT
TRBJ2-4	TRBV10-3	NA	AIREAGAKNIQY
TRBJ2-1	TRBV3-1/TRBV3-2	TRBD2	ASRRESGAYNEQF
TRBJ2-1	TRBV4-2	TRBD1	ASSRVAGQDVEQF
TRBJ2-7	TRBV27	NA	ASSRTGTYEQY
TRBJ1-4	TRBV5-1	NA	ASSLGQQNEKLF
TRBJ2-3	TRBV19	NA	ASSTPGLSTDTQY
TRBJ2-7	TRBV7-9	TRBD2	ASSFPGLAGEGEQY
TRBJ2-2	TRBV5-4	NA	ASSLNEGAGELF
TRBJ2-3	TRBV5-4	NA	ASSDLKTGGGTDTQY
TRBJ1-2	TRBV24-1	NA	ATSDFEGSGYT
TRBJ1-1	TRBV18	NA	ASSLNPGRGGTEAF
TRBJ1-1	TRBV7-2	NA	ASSRDGNTEAF